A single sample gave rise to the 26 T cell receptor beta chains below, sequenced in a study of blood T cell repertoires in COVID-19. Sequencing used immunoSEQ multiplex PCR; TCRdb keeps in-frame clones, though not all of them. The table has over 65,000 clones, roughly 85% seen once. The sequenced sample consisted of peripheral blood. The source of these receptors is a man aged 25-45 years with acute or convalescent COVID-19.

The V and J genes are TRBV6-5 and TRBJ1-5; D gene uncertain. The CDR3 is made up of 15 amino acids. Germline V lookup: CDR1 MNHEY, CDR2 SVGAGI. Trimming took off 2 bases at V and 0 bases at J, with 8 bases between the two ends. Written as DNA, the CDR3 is TGTGCCAGCAGTTACGATCGGGATAGCAATCAGCCCCAGCATTTT. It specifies CASSYDRDSNQPQHF.

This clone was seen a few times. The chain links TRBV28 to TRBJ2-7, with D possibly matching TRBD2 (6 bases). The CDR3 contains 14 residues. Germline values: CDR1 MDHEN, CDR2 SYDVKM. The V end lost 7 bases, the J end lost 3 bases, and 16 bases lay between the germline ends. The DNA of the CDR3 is TGTGCCAGCAAACCCCCGCTGGGGGGCTACGAGCAGTACTTC. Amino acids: CASKPPLGGYEQYF.

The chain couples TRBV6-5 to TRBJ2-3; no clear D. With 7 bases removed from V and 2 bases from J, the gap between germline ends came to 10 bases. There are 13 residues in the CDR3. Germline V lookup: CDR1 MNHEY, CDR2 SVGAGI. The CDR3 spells CASNARATDTQYF. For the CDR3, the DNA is TGTGCCAGCAACGCTCGAGCCACAGATACGCAGTATTTT.

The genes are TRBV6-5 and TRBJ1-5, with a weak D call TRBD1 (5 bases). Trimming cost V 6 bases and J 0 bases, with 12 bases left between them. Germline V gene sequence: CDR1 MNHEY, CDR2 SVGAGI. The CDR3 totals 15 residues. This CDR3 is CASRLYQGSNQPQHF. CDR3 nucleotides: TGTGCCAGCAGGCTTTATCAGGGTAGCAATCAGCCCCAGCATTTT.

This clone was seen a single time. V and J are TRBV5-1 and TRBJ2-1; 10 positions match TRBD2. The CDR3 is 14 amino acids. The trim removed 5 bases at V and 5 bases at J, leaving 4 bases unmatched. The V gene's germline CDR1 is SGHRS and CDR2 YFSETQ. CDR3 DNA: TGCGCCAGCAGGGGGACTAGCGACAACAATGAGCAGTTCTTC. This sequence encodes CASRGTSDNNEQFF.

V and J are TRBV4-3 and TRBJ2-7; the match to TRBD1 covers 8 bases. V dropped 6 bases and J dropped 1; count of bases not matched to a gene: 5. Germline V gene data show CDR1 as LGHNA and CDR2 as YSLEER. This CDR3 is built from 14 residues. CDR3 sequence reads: CASRRRDRSYEQYF. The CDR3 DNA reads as TGCGCCAGCAGACGCCGGGACAGGTCCTACGAGCAGTACTTC.

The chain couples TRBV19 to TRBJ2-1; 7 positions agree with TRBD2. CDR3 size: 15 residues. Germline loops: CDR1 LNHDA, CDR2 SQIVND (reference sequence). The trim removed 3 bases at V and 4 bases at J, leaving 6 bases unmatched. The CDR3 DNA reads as TGTGCCAGTAGTATGGCTAGCGGTTTATACAATGAGCAGTTCTTC. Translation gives CASSMASGLYNEQFF.

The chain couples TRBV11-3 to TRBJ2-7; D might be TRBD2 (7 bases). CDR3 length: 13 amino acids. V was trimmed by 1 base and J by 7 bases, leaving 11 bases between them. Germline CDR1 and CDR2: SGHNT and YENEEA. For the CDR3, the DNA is TGTGCCAGCAGCTTAGCTCGGGGGGCAGAGCAGTACTTC. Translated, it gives CASSLARGAEQYF.

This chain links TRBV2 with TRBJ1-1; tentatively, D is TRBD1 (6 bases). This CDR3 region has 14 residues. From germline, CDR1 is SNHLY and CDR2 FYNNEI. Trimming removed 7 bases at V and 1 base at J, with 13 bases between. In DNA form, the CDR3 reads TGTGCCAGCACTCAGAGGGGGGGGAACACTGAAGCTTTCTTT. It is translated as CASTQRGGNTEAFF.

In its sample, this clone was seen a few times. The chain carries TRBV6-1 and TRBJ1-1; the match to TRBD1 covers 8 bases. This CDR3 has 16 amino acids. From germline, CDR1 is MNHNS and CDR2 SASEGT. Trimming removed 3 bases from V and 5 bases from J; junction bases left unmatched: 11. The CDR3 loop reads CASSDAFGTGSTEAFF. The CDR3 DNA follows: TGTGCCAGCAGTGACGCTTTCGGGACAGGTTCAACTGAAGCTTTCTTT.

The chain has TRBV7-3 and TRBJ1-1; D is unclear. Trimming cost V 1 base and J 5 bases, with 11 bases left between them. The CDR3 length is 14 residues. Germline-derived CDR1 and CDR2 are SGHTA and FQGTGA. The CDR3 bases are TGTGCCAGCAGCTTAATTGGTGGAGGAACTGAAGCTTTCTTT. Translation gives CASSLIGGGTEAFF.

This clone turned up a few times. CDR3 in DNA: TGTGCCAGCAGCTTAGGGGGGGGCTACCCCTACGAGCAGTACTTC. Encoded protein: CASSLGGGYPYEQYF. The chain carries TRBV7-6 and TRBJ2-7, with D perhaps TRBD2 (7 bases). In germline, CDR1 is SGHVS, CDR2 FNYEAQ. The CDR3 totals 15 residues. The V and J ends lost 1 base and 2 bases respectively, with 12 bases between them.

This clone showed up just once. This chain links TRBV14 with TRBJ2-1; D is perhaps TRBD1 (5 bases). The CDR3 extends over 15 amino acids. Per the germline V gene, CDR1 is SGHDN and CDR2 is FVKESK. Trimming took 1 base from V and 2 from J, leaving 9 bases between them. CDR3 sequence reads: CASSQGLGAYNEQFF. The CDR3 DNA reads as TGTGCCAGCAGCCAAGGGCTAGGGGCCTACAATGAGCAGTTCTTC.

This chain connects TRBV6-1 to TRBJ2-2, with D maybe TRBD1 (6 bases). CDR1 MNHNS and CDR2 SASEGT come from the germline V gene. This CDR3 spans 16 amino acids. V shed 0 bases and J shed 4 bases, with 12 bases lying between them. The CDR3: CASSEARGRGTGELFF. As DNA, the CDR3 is TGTGCCAGCAGTGAAGCCAGGGGCCGCGGCACCGGGGAGCTGTTTTTT.

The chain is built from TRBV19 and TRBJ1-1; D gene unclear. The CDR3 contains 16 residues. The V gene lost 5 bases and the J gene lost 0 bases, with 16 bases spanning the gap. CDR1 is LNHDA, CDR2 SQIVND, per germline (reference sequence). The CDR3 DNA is TGTGCCAGTAGTCCCTCCCTTGGAGGACTGAACACTGAAGCTTTCTTT. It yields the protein CASSPSLGGLNTEAFF.

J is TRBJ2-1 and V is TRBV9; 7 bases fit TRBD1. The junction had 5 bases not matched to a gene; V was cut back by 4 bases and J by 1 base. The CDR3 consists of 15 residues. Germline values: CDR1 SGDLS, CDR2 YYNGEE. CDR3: CASSHRQGSYNEQFF. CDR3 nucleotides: TGTGCCAGCAGCCATCGACAGGGATCCTACAATGAGCAGTTCTTC.

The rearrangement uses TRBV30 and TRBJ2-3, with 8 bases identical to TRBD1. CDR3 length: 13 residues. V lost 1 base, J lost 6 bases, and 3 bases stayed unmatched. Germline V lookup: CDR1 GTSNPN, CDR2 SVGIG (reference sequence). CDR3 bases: TGTGCCTGGAGTGGAAACAGGGGGGATACGCAGTATTTT. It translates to CAWSGNRGDTQYF.

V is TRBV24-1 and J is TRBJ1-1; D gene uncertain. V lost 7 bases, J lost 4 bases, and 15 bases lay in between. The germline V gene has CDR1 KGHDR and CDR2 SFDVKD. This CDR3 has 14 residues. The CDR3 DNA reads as TGTGCCACCAGGGACTCACGGTTTGGCACTGAAGCTTTCTTT. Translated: CATRDSRFGTEAFF.

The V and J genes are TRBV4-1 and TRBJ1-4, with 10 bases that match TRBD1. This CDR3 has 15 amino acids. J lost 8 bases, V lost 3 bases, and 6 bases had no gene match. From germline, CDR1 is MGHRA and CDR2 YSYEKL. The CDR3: CASSQSGTGDEKLFF. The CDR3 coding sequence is TGCGCCAGCAGCCAGTCCGGGACAGGGGACGAAAAACTGTTTTTT.

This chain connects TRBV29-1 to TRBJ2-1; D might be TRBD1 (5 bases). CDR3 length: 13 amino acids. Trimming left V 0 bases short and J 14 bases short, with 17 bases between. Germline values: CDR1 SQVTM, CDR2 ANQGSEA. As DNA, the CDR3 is TGCAGCGTTGAAGACCCCCTAGGGTTACAGGAGTTCTTC. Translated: CSVEDPLGLQEFF.

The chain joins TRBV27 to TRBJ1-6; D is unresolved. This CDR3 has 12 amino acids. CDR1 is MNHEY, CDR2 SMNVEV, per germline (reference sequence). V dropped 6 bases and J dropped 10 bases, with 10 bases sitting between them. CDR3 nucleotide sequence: TGTGCCAGCAGCCTGAACGGGTCACCCCTCCACTTT. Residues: CASSLNGSPLHF.

The DNA for the CDR3 is TGTGCCAGTAGTCGACAGGTTCGTCAGCCCCAGCATTTT. Its protein is CASSRQVRQPQHF. V usage is TRBV19 and J usage is TRBJ1-5; weak D call: TRBD1 (6 bases). Germline CDR1 reads LNHDA; CDR2 reads SQIVND (reference sequence). Between the trimmed V and J ends, which lost 5 bases and 6 bases, there was a span of 11 bases. This CDR3 contains 13 residues.

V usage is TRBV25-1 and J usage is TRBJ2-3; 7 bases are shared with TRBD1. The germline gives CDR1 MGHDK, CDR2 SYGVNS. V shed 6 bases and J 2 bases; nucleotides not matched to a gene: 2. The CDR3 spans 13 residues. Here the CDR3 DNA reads TGTGCCAGCAGAGACAGGGCCACAGATACGCAGTATTTT. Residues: CASRDRATDTQYF.

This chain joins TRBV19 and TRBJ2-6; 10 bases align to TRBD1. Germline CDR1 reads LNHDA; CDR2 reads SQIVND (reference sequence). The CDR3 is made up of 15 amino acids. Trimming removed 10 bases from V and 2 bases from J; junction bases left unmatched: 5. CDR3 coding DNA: TGTGCCACCCGACAGGGGGCCACTGGGGCCAACGTCCTGACTTTC. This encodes CATRQGATGANVLTF.

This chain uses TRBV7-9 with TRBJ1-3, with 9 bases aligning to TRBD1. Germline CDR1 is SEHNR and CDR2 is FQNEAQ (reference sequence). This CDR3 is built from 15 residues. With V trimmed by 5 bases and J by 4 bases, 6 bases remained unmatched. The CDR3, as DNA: TGTGCCAGCAGCCTGGGACAGGGCATGGGAAACACCATATATTTT. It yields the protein CASSLGQGMGNTIYF.

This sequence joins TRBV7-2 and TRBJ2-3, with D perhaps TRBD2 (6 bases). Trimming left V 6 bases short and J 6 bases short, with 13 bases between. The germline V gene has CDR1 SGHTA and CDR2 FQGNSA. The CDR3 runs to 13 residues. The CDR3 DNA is TGTGCCAGCAGTCTGGAGCGGGCGGATACGCAGTATTTT. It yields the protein CASSLERADTQYF.